This paragraph reports one T cell receptor beta chain. The clone's antigen remains unknown. Base qualities are missing; no much larger clone stands one base away. These data belong to a study of cytomegalovirus exposure and HLA in healthy donors (dated by TCRdb to the late 2010s). Context from the whole study: An earlier analysis of 587 of the donors reported roughly 300 Gb of sequence data and 100 million to 140 million unique TCR beta sequences from 190 million or so T cells. Roughly 320 gigabases of sequencing data and 70 million to 100 million unique TCR sequences made up an early release that covered 500 to 650 HLA-typed donors. Among the approximately 430 genotyped donors, approximately 77% belonged to the genetic ancestry cluster associated with self-reported Caucasian donors. The aim of the study was to test whether cataloging public T cell receptors could identify signatures of past pathogen exposure. The study used immunosequencing to profile the T cell repertoires of several hundred subjects and linked those repertoires to cytomegalovirus serostatus. Along with the approximately 700-subject first cohort, a separate validation cohort of over 90 different subjects was used. The study combined high-throughput TCR immunosequencing, statistical association of individual TCRs with disease status, and machine learning to predict cytomegalovirus infection status. To study patterns of TCR occurrence, a later analysis re-analyzed previously published TCR beta repertoires from more than 550 donors and added high-resolution HLA genotyping. Rather than using new phenotypic data, the later analysis identified candidate immune exposures from TCR beta sequences and from how often those sequences occurred across donors. An earlier analysis of 500 to 650 of the donors applied high-throughput TCR beta sequencing to assess whether each TCR beta V gene segment acted as functional or pseudogenic. Donor age, sex, ethnicity and CMV serostatus were collected together with the repertoire data. A later genetic analysis took genome-wide SNP genotypes for 398 of the 666 donors and used that subset as a discovery cohort. All discovery cohort repertoires had been generated on a single sequencing platform. Both class I and class II loci were covered by HLA typing, at four-digit resolution. The number of donors typed differed by locus, with 629-630 for A, B, C, DRB1 and DQB1, more than 500 for DQA1, 606 for DPA1, and approximately 470 for DPB1. About five DR-DQ haplotypes were treated as single units for association and clustering because of strong linkage in the cohort. Among some 400 genotyped donors of the cohort, an average of about 220,000 unique TCR beta nucleotide sequences was sequenced per donor, of which roughly 17% were non-productive. The full study reports these points: Some IMGT-functional V segments, including TRBV6-2 and TRBV6-3, could not be distinguished by the 87-base-pair reads and were therefore excluded. In a later analysis, several top co-occurrence clusters were reported to appear linked to parvovirus B19, influenza, CMV and Epstein-Barr virus. In the study, approximately 150 TCR beta chains were listed as associated with cytomegalovirus. Assigning TCR associations to individual alleles was difficult when HLA alleles, especially DR and DQ, strongly co-occurred. Because counts were too low, 15 to 20 rarely observed V segments, including chromosome 9 orphons, were left out of the earlier analysis of over 550 of the donors. Compared with equally common non-associated chains, HLA-associated TCR beta chains in a later analysis were more clonally expanded and had lower generation probabilities. This cohort had only TCR beta chains sequenced, and the lack of alpha or paired-chain data limited which features could be detected. In a later analysis, TCR association rates were found to vary across HLA loci, with the most associated TCRs seen for DRB1 alleles and the fewest for HLA-C alleles. A later genetic analysis reported fewer N-insertions in productive TCRs among donors in an Asian-associated ancestry cluster than the roughly 620-donor mean. In vitro tests confirmed that three of the cytomegalovirus-associated TCR beta chains recognize cytomegalovirus antigens. According to the authors, the approach could potentially be generalized to other disease states and immunological phenotypes. A group of highly shared sequence variants was considered likely to be a technical artifact of the sequencing pipeline. Linkage disequilibrium might explain the correlated functional status among segregating V segments, but an unknown experimental factor could not be ruled out. At a false discovery rate of 0.05, a later analysis linked fewer than 20,000 TCR beta sequences to specific HLA alleles. In a later genetic analysis, a missense DCLRE1C variant was associated with V-gene and J-gene trimming of TCR beta chains, and the association was replicated in an independent cohort. Sequencing depth was assumed to be roughly uniform across donors in the presence/absence analyses, though that assumption may not hold. An earlier analysis of approximately 540 of the donors showed that most TCR beta V segments appeared in productive rearrangements either about 87% or about 30% of the time, which broadly matched IMGT annotations. Because some donors lacked HLA typing at each locus, the association tests relied only on the typed subset. According to a later analysis, most CMV-associated TCR beta chains appeared to be HLA-restricted, and the HLA associations seemed to be driven largely by CMV exposure. A further reported finding was that TCR beta sequences accurately predicted the HLA-A and HLA-B alleles for most subjects in the first cohort. While some public TCRs were present in many individuals, most TCR sequences turned up only very rarely across donors. The classifier was reported to diagnose cytomegalovirus status with high specificity and sensitivity in both the original cohort and the validation cohort. For the cohort, immune exposure information was limited to CMV serostatus.

The protocol used for the library was the immunoSEQ multiplex PCR assay. A mixture of 60 forward primers for TCR Vbeta segments and 13 reverse primers for TCR Jbeta segments was used in the multiplex PCR. The CDR3 region of rearranged TCR beta genes was amplified from genomic DNA by a multiplex PCR assay. The amplified TCR beta libraries were sequenced on the Illumina HiSeq System as 87-base-pair reads. The authors' pipeline ran thus. A later analysis tallied roughly 78 million unique TCR beta chains across the 666 repertoires, and around 12 million of those chains were shared by two or more donors. To remove PCR and sequencing errors, raw reads were error-corrected and collapsed into unique sequences using a nearest-neighbor algorithm that merged closely related sequences. Alignment of CDR3 sequences to IMGT reference sequences was used to assign V, D and J gene segments. For a sequence to be retained, a match of at least six nucleotides was required to both a V gene segment and a J gene segment. Rearrangements were classified as productive when the CDR3 lacked stop codons and remained in frame with V and J, and all other rearrangements were classified as non-productive. CDR3 was defined according to IMGT convention as the region running from the second conserved V-encoded cysteine to the conserved J-encoded phenylalanine. In an earlier analysis of 550 to 650 of the donors, sequences lacking an unambiguous match to a single V gene segment were excluded. In an earlier analysis of about 590 of the donors, a V segment was called functional when productive rearrangements were above 56.7%, and segregating when the standard deviation between donors exceeded 5%. A statistical classification framework was developed to diagnose cytomegalovirus status using the catalog of TCR beta chain sequences. In a later analysis, TCR nucleotide sequences were compared against IMGT/GENE-DB human TR gene sequences so that V and J genes could be assigned. A later analysis assigned CDR3 sequences and most-parsimonious VDJ recombination scenarios with the TCRdist pipeline. A later analysis defined each TCR beta chain by its CDR3 amino acid sequence plus V-gene family, and excluded reads lacking a unique V-gene family. To address suspected cross-contamination and a sequencing artifact, a later analysis removed a few hundred highly shared, low-generation-probability nucleotide sequences. For each public chain, a later analysis derived a clonal expansion index from normalized ranks of inferred template counts within each repertoire. Generation probabilities in a later analysis came from a VDJ recombination model fitted to out-of-frame rearrangements, and those results were checked against IGoR. Hypergeometric tests were used in a later analysis to score TCR-TCR, TCR-HLA and TCR-CMV co-occurrence, with a repertoire-size bias correction applied to the TCR pairs. False discovery rates were estimated in a later analysis by permuting HLA or CMV assignments 20 times. A later analysis grouped co-occurring TCRs with DBSCAN, adding TCRdist sequence similarity when clustering within HLA-allele-positive subsets. Repertoires with fewer than 30,000 or more than 120,000 public chains, plus five repertoires with anomalous nucleotide sharing, were excluded from co-occurrence clustering. This is the immuneACCESS table as TCRdb keeps it, with only in-frame sequences that have V and J called. A part of the clones is gone; compared with another copy, unresolved V genes explain less than half, and the rest is unexplained. V, J and clone size derive from that table, while D and trimming were established from the DNA sequence. The sample table contains fewer than 90,000 clones; only one count was recorded for around four fifths of them. The ten largest clonotypes hold about 9.4% of the sample.

In total, around 600 healthy bone marrow donors made up the cohort. All cohort members were sampled while nominally healthy, although unrecorded immune exposures were likely present. The donor tested CMV seropositive and was one of the 289 seropositive cohort members. Every donor gave a peripheral blood sample, and the peripheral blood mononuclear cells from that sample were used for TCR beta sequencing. The Qiagen DNeasy Blood Extraction Kit was used to extract genomic DNA from the blood cell samples. From cysteine to phenylalanine, the CDR3 is 15 amino acids long. Only CDR3 DNA is held: 45 bases, read in frame from base 1. The V end gives up 0 bases and the J end 9 bases, leaving 3 bases in the junction not matched to a gene. CDR1 and CDR2 are drawn from the germline V gene: SGHRS, YFSETQ.

The clonotype was recovered from a man aged 30 to 45 in good health and CMV-seropositive. Here the chain combines TRBV5-1 and TRBJ2-2, with TRBD1 identical over 12 junction bases. Source material: PBMCs. CDR3 protein: CASSLGGTGGRELFF. The nucleotides are TGCGCCAGCAGCTTGGGCGGGACAGGGGGCCGGGAGCTGTTTTTT. Here the CDR3 is joined to the reference TRBV5-1 and TRBJ2-2 genes, and the full variable domain is: KAGVTQTPRYLIKTRGQQVTLSCSPISGHRSVSWYQQTPGQGLQFLFEYFSETQRNKGNFPGRFSGRQFSNSRSEMNVSTLELGDSALYLCASSLGGTGGRELFFGEGSRLTVL.